A selection of T cell receptor beta chains follows, all from one sample in a study of T cell repertoires in ileal Crohn's disease. Here immunoSEQ multiplex PCR was the method, and the copy in TCRdb shows in-frame clones only, minus some. The repertoire includes 2,000 to 2,500 clones, roughly 90% of them detected once, and 11% sits in the top ten. Sequencing used ileal tissue. The receptors stem from an adult with Crohn's disease. Both conserved end residues are part of each CDR3. The order of the fields is V gene, J gene, clone size, D gene, CDR3 protein, CDR3 DNA. D genes are given only for firm matches. Rows may omit the clone size; those that give it use once, few, many or a size class.

TRBV5-1	TRBJ2-7	NA	TRBD1	CASNVGQGTYEQYF	TGCGCCAGCAACGTCGGACAGGGGACCTACGAGCAGTACTTC
TRBV19	TRBJ1-1	NA	NA	CASTLGVVYREGNTEAFF	TGTGCCAGTACCCTAGGAGTCGTCTACAGGGAGGGGAACACTGAAGCTTTCTTT
TRBV5-1	TRBJ1-2	NA	NA	CASSLDGKDYTF	TGCGCCAGCAGCTTGGACGGGAAGGACTACACCTTC
TRBV5-4	TRBJ2-1	NA	NA	CASSLPGRGHNEQFF	TGTGCCAGCAGCTTGCCGGGCAGGGGCCACAATGAGCAGTTCTTC
TRBV18	TRBJ2-7	NA	NA	CASSPLGDEQYF	TGTGCCAGCTCCCCCCTGGGGGACGAGCAGTACTTC
TRBV6-5	TRBJ1-1	NA	TRBD1	CASSYSGTGSSEAFF	TGTGCCAGCAGTTACTCCGGGACAGGGTCTTCTGAAGCTTTCTTT
TRBV27	TRBJ1-2	once	NA	CASSLTGDSYTF	TGTGCCAGCAGTTTAACGGGGGATAGCTACACCTTC
TRBV28	TRBJ2-7	NA	TRBD1	CASSIGQGGEQYF	TGTGCCAGCAGTATTGGACAGGGAGGCGAGCAGTACTTC
TRBV28	TRBJ2-3	NA	NA	CASSLVTDTQYF	TGTGCCAGCAGTTTAGTCACAGATACGCAGTATTTT
TRBV9	TRBJ2-7	NA	NA	CASSRGQGDYEQYF	TGTGCCAGCAGTCGGGGGCAGGGGGACTACGAGCAGTACTTC
TRBV7-3	TRBJ1-1	NA	NA	CASSSNGQMNTEAFF	TGTGCCAGCAGCTCGAACGGACAGATGAACACTGAAGCTTTCTTT
TRBV28	TRBJ2-1	NA	TRBD2	CASKAGGRNEQFF	TGTGCTTCCAAAGCGGGAGGGCGAAATGAGCAGTTCTTC
TRBV7-2	TRBJ1-4	NA	NA	CASSRGGRDEKLFF	TGTGCCAGCAGCCGCGGGGGGCGGGATGAAAAACTGTTTTTT
TRBV15	TRBJ2-1	NA	NA	CATSREGPASSYNEQFF	TGTGCCACCAGCAGAGAAGGGCCCGCCAGCTCCTACAATGAGCAGTTCTTC
TRBV5-3	TRBJ1-1	NA	TRBD1	CASSVGTGTEAFF	TGTGCCAGCAGCGTAGGGACAGGGACTGAAGCTTTCTTT
TRBV7-2	TRBJ2-5	NA	NA	CASSSQPQSPQGETQYF	TGTGCCAGCAGCTCCCAACCCCAGTCACCCCAAGGGGAGACCCAGTACTTC
TRBV2	TRBJ2-7	NA	NA	CASSSRGSLYEQYF	TGTGCCAGCAGCAGCAGGGGATCCCTCTACGAGCAGTACTTC
TRBV10-2	TRBJ2-7	NA	TRBD1	CASLRRQGAREQYF	TGCGCCAGCCTCCGGAGGCAGGGGGCAAGAGAGCAGTACTTC
TRBV2	TRBJ1-5	NA	TRBD1	CASSGGQGNQPQHF	TGTGCCAGCAGTGGGGGACAGGGAAATCAGCCCCAGCATTTT
TRBV19	TRBJ2-1	NA	TRBD2	CASSRTSAFPSYNEQFF	TGTGCCAGTAGTCGGACTAGCGCTTTTCCCTCCTACAATGAGCAGTTCTTC
TRBV30	TRBJ2-1	once	NA	CAWSRGGVYNEQFF	TGTGCCTGGTCAAGGGGGGGAGTATACAATGAGCAGTTCTTC
TRBV7-9	TRBJ2-7	NA	TRBD1	CASSPRDRLYEQYF	TGTGCCAGCAGCCCACGGGACAGACTCTACGAGCAGTACTTC
TRBV30	TRBJ1-1	NA	NA	CAWSVWGGKFTEAFF	TGTGCCTGGAGTGTTTGGGGAGGGAAGTTCACTGAAGCTTTCTTT
TRBV18	TRBJ2-3	NA	NA	CASSLYMDTQYF	TGTGCCAGCTCACTCTATATGGATACGCAGTATTTT
TRBV10-3	TRBJ1-4	NA	NA	CAISDGREGVGEKLFF	TGTGCCATCAGTGACGGTCGTGAGGGCGTGGGTGAAAAACTGTTTTTT
TRBV4-2	TRBJ2-4	NA	NA	CASSQDDHGSRGIQYF	TGTGCCAGCAGCCAAGACGACCATGGGAGTAGGGGCATTCAGTACTTC
TRBV6-1	TRBJ1-2	NA	NA	CASSEGAVRNVDYGYTF	TGTGCCAGCAGTGAAGGAGCTGTTCGGAACGTCGACTATGGCTACACCTTC
TRBV28	TRBJ2-2	NA	NA	CASSFLGRNTGELFF	TGTGCCAGCAGTTTTTTGGGGCGGAACACCGGGGAGCTGTTTTTT
TRBV27	TRBJ1-1	NA	NA	CASSFAGQNTEAFF	TGTGCCAGCAGTTTCGCAGGGCAGAACACTGAAGCTTTCTTT
TRBV6-1	TRBJ1-5	NA	NA	CASRVQGGGNQPQHF	TGTGCCAGCAGGGTACAGGGCGGGGGCAATCAGCCCCAGCATTTT
TRBV12-2	TRBJ1-2	NA	NA	CASRLVYGYTF	TGTGCAAGTCGCTTAGTCTATGGCTACACCTTC
TRBV9	TRBJ2-1	NA	NA	CASSPREKTYNEQFF	TGTGCCAGCAGCCCCAGGGAAAAGACCTACAATGAGCAGTTCTTC
TRBV11-2	TRBJ1-1	NA	NA	CASSLAGEMNTEAFF	TGTGCCAGCAGCTTAGCAGGTGAAATGAACACTGAAGCTTTCTTT
TRBV29-1	TRBJ2-5	NA	TRBD2	CSTAGGPETQYF	TGCAGCACAGCGGGGGGGCCTGAGACCCAGTACTTC
TRBV28	TRBJ1-1	NA	NA	CASNPGFQNTEAFF	TGTGCCAGCAATCCGGGGTTCCAGAACACTGAAGCTTTCTTT
TRBV2	TRBJ2-7	NA	NA	CASSEAPGARGEQYF	TGTGCCAGCAGTGAAGCCCCCGGGGCCAGAGGCGAGCAGTACTTC
TRBV5-1	TRBJ2-2	few	TRBD1	CASSSGTGVTGELFF	TGCGCCAGCAGCTCTGGGACAGGGGTCACCGGGGAGCTGTTTTTT
TRBV7-2	TRBJ1-1	NA	TRBD1	CASTATGFNNEAFF	TGTGCCAGCACCGCGACAGGGTTTAATAATGAAGCTTTCTTT
TRBV28	TRBJ1-6	NA	NA	CASSIAIFNSPLHF	TGTGCCAGCAGTATTGCGATTTTTAATTCACCCCTCCACTTT
TRBV29-1	TRBJ2-7	NA	TRBD2	CSVDKASGTSYEQYF	TGCAGCGTTGATAAGGCTAGCGGGACCTCCTACGAGCAGTACTTC
TRBV7-2	TRBJ2-7	once	NA	CASSLALRKGSYEQYF	TGTGCCAGCAGCTTAGCGCTGAGGAAAGGATCCTACGAGCAGTACTTC
TRBV30	TRBJ1-2	NA	TRBD1	CAWSFTGEVGYTF	TGTGCCTGGAGTTTTACAGGGGAAGTTGGCTACACCTTC